This T cell receptor beta chain stems from a study of a mutant IDH1 vaccine in newly diagnosed glioma. Overall study: Pretreatment consisted of radiotherapy, temozolomide, or both, with most receiving both.

Some clones are missing from TCRdb's copy, which holds only in-frame ones; the method was immunoSEQ multiplex PCR. The sample holds tens of thousands of clones; less than 90% are singletons and the top ten take about 1.6%. Described time point: week 35, safety follow-up. Doses of 300 ug of mutant IDH1 20-mer peptide were given with topical imiquimod. Astrocytomas that were new, WHO grade 3 or 4, IDH1-mutant and ATRX-lost were present in the donors. On this clone: Antigen unknown.

The source was PBMCs, collected from a glioma patient whose treatment included an IDH1 peptide vaccine. The origin of this receptor is a man aged 35 to 55 with glioma.

For the CDR3, the DNA is TGTGCCAGCAGTTTATGGGGTCTAGCGGGAGGGCCCGGGGAGCTGTTTTTT. Translation gives CASSLWGLAGGPGELFF. V usage is TRBV28 and J usage is TRBJ2-2, with TRBD2 matching over 12 bases. The CDR3 length is 17 residues. Germline CDR1 MDHEN, CDR2 SYDVKM. The ends lost 0 bases at V and 6 bases at J; junction bases unmatched: 5.